Each of the 24 T cell receptor beta chains below was sequenced from the same sample in a study of T-cell memory formation after mild COVID-19. TCRdb independently ran MiXCR on the 5' RACE reads; one entry per CDR3 protein. Among roughly 450,000 distinct CDR3 sequences listed, roughly 20% were seen once. Sequencing used PBMCs or a T cell subset sorted from them (not recorded which). The receptors derive from an adult woman who had mild COVID-19 (a few samples of this study predate the infection). Cell type and time point are not known.

This clonotype was detected only a few times. The rearrangement links TRBV5-5 to TRBJ2-1; 11 nucleotides match TRBD2. Germline V gene data show CDR1 as SGHKS and CDR2 as YYEKEE (reference sequence). The CDR3 totals 18 residues. Germline trimming cut 1 base from V and 8 bases from J; bases unmatched to any gene: 14. The CDR3 is CASSLWAFSGGETDEQFF. The CDR3 bases are TGTGCCAGCAGCTTGTGGGCGTTTAGCGGGGGGGAAACGGATGAGCAGTTCTTC. Filled out from reference TRBV5-5 and TRBJ2-1, the complete variable domain reads DAGVTQSPTHLIKTRGQQVTLRCSPISGHKSVSWYQQVLGQGPQFIFQYYEKEERGRGNFPDRFSARQFPNYSSELNVNALLLGDSALYLCASSLWAFSGGETDEQFFGPGTRLTVL.

This clonotype turned up a few times. The V call is TRBV10-3, the J call TRBJ2-7; 8 nucleotides align to TRBD2. The CDR3 totals 16 residues. Germline values: CDR1 ENHRY, CDR2 SYGVKD. J was trimmed by 3 bases and V by 6 bases; bases with no gene match: 13. The CDR3 loop reads CAISPLGREAVYEQYF. DNA of the CDR3: TGTGCCATCAGCCCATTGGGGCGGGAGGCCGTCTACGAGCAGTACTTC.

This chain links TRBV4-1 with TRBJ1-1; D is undetermined. Deletions cut 1 base from V and 3 bases from J, with 9 bases between. Germline CDR1 and CDR2: MGHRA and YSYEKL. The CDR3 has 14 residues. CDR3 sequence reads: CASSQGRRDTEAFF. CDR3 bases: TGCGCCAGCAGCCAAGGCAGGCGGGACACTGAAGCTTTCTTT.

This clonotype appeared a few times. Sequence at one end of the junction differs from germline and may be a read error. The chain combines TRBV29-1 with TRBJ2-1; 8 nucleotides line up with TRBD1. Germline CDR1 reads SQVTM; CDR2 reads ANQGSEA. This CDR3 spans 13 amino acids. CDR3 protein: CSVEQGAGNDQFF. CDR3 nucleotides: TGCAGCGTCGAGCAGGGGGCGGGTAATGATCAGTTCTTC.

This clonotype occurred once. The CDR3 loop reads CSVEGAGGGYTF. The CDR3 nucleotides are TGCAGCGTTGAAGGGGCCGGCGGAGGCTACACCTTC. The rearrangement uses TRBV29-1 and TRBJ1-2, with D unresolved. V was shortened by 1 base and J by 8 bases, with 11 bases between the two germline ends. Per the germline V gene, CDR1 is SQVTM and CDR2 is ANQGSEA. The CDR3 is 12 amino acids.

There are many counts of this clonotype. The rearrangement joins TRBV29-1 to TRBJ2-5; the D gene is possibly TRBD2 (7 bases). Per the germline V gene, CDR1 is SQVTM and CDR2 is ANQGSEA. The CDR3 runs to 14 residues. The V gene lost 7 bases and the J gene lost 5 bases, with 20 bases spanning the gap. CDR3 bases: TGCAGCGGTACTGCGAGGCGGGGGCGGGAGACCCAGTACTTC. Encoded protein: CSGTARRGRETQYF.

This clonotype was detected a few times. The gene calls are TRBV4-2 and TRBJ1-2, with 7 bases matching TRBD1. Trimming took 5 bases from V and 2 from J; bases not matched to a gene: 5. The CDR3 is made up of 14 amino acids. Germline V CDR1 and CDR2: LGHNA, YNFKEQ. The CDR3 region has the DNA TGTGCCAGCAGCGCTGACAGGGCGAACTATGGCTACACCTTC. Its translation is CASSADRANYGYTF.

The chain recombines TRBV2 with TRBJ2-4; D ambiguous. Germline CDR1 reads SNHLY; CDR2 reads FYNNEI. V dropped 4 bases and J dropped 3 bases, with 10 bases sitting between them. The CDR3 runs to 14 residues. This chain's CDR3 is CASSGISVKNIQYF. CDR3 DNA sequence: TGTGCCAGCAGTGGAATCAGCGTCAAAAACATTCAGTACTTC.

V and J are TRBV5-1 and TRBJ2-5, with 15 bases aligning to TRBD2. Germline CDR1 reads SGHRS; CDR2 reads YFSETQ. CDR3 length: 18 amino acids. Unmatched junction bases numbered 14, after V lost 4 bases and J lost 7 bases. CDR3 in amino acids: CASSQTPRTSGGGTTQYF. The CDR3 region has the DNA TGCGCCAGCAGCCAAACTCCCCGGACTAGCGGGGGGGGTACGACCCAGTACTTC. The complete variable domain, with remaining parts taken from reference TRBV5-1 and TRBJ2-5, reads KAGVTQTPRYLIKTRGQQVTLSCSPISGHRSVSWYQQTPGQGLQFLFEYFSETQRNKGNFPGRFSGRQFSNSRSEMNVSTLELGDSALYLCASSQTPRTSGGGTTQYFGPGTRLLVL.

There are a few counts of this clonotype. The V and J genes are TRBV9 and TRBJ2-2, with D tentatively TRBD1 (6 bases). The germline CDR1 and CDR2 sequences are SGDLS and YYNGEE. The CDR3 is 15 amino acids. The germline V and J ends were trimmed by 0 bases and 5 bases, with 11 bases remaining between them. DNA for the CDR3: TGTGCCAGCAGCGTAGGGATACAGGGAACCGGGGAGCTGTTTTTT. Translating gives CASSVGIQGTGELFF.

This clonotype was counted only a few times. The rearrangement joins TRBV5-1 to TRBJ2-7, with D uncertain. The V end lost 0 bases, the J end lost 7 bases, and 8 bases lay between the germline ends. The germline gives CDR1 SGHRS, CDR2 YFSETQ. The CDR3 is 12 amino acids. The CDR3 bases are TGCGCCAGCAGCTTGGACACCTTGGAGCAGTACTTC. Protein: CASSLDTLEQYF.

The chain combines TRBV7-6 with TRBJ2-3; D remains unclear. The CDR3 totals 15 residues. Per germline, CDR1 SGHVS and CDR2 FNYEAQ. With 3 bases removed from V and 3 bases from J, the gap between germline ends came to 13 bases. CDR3 residues: CASSFSGSLTDTQYF. The CDR3 bases are TGTGCCAGCAGCTTTTCGGGCAGTTTGACAGATACGCAGTATTTT.

This clonotype appeared a few times. The genes are TRBV18 and TRBJ2-7, with unresolved D. Trimming took 3 bases from V and 0 from J, leaving 6 bases between them. The CDR3 has 13 residues. Looked up from germline, CDR1 is KGHSH and CDR2 is LQKENI. The CDR3 bases are TGTGCCAGCTCACCTTCGCGCTCCTACGAGCAGTACTTC. This gives the protein CASSPSRSYEQYF.

This clonotype occurred many times. The chain links TRBV12-3 or TRBV12-4 to TRBJ2-2; D call uncertain. With 2 bases removed from V and 4 bases from J, the gap between germline ends came to 11 bases. The CDR3 spans 15 residues. CDR3 in amino acids: CASSLRPGSTGELFF. CDR3 nucleotide sequence: TGTGCCAGCAGTTTACGGCCAGGCTCCACCGGGGAGCTGTTTTTT.

The chain carries TRBV10-3 and TRBJ2-1, with 13 bases identical to TRBD2. The V gene's germline CDR1 is ENHRY and CDR2 SYGVKD. The CDR3 length is 14 residues. V lost 9 bases to trimming and J lost 5 bases; unmatched junction nucleotides: 4. The CDR3 nucleotides read TGTGCCATTCACGGGACTAGCGGGGACAATGAGCAGTTCTTC. This sequence encodes CAIHGTSGDNEQFF.

The chain employs TRBV10-3 and TRBJ2-7; 7 nucleotides align to TRBD1. The CDR3 runs 13 residues. With V trimmed by 10 bases and J by 2 bases, 8 bases remained unmatched. Germline CDR1 and CDR2: ENHRY and SYGVKD. DNA of the CDR3: TGTGCCAGCTCGACAGGGTATCCCTACGAGCAGTACTTC. Residues: CASSTGYPYEQYF.

This clonotype occurred a few times. This rearrangement joins TRBV23-1 to TRBJ2-1; the D gene is possibly TRBD2 (6 bases). Being an ORF, TRBV23-1 has a function that is uncertain. V was trimmed by 3 bases and J by 4 bases, leaving 16 bases between them. CDR3 size: 16 residues. CDR3 bases: TGCGCCAGCAGTCACCAGCCCCGGGGGATATACAATGAGCAGTTCTTC. Translating it yields CASSHQPRGIYNEQFF.

This clonotype was observed a handful of times. The rearrangement joins TRBV13 to TRBJ2-3, with D tentatively TRBD2 (6 bases). CDR1 and CDR2 from the germline V gene are PRHDT and FYEKMQ (reference sequence). The length of the CDR3 is 14 residues. Trimming stripped 4 bases from V and 2 bases from J, with 10 bases between. For the CDR3, the DNA is TGTGCCAGCAGCTCGAGACTAGACACAGATACGCAGTATTTT. Translating gives CASSSRLDTDTQYF.

This clonotype has only a few counts. The chain is built from TRBV2 and TRBJ2-3; 12 bases are a match to TRBD1. V was pared by 6 bases and J by 4 bases, with 2 bases of the junction left unmatched. The CDR3 loop spans 14 amino acids. CDR1 SNHLY and CDR2 FYNNEI come from the germline V gene. CDR3 region: CASRGTGGADTQYF. The CDR3 DNA is TGTGCCAGCAGAGGGACAGGGGGCGCAGATACGCAGTATTTT.

In this sample, this clonotype turned up a few times. The CDR3 DNA sequence: TGTGCCAGCAGCCGAAATAAGGACTTGTCTCAGTATTTT. Amino acid sequence: CASSRNKDLSQYF. The V call is TRBV7-3, the J call TRBJ2-3, with D possibly TRBD2 on 5 matching bases. CDR3 length: 13 residues. CDR1 and CDR2 from the germline V gene are SGHTA and FQGTGA. V was clipped by 5 bases and J by 12 bases, with 18 bases between them.

This clonotype came up many times. The CDR3 spells CAISVREYNEQFF. The CDR3 DNA reads as TGTGCCATCAGTGTTCGGGAGTACAATGAGCAGTTCTTC. The genes are TRBV10-3 and TRBJ2-1, with D maybe TRBD2 (6 bases). The CDR3 is 13 amino acids. The germline V and J ends were trimmed by 4 bases and 4 bases, with 8 bases remaining between them. Germline V gene sequence: CDR1 ENHRY, CDR2 SYGVKD.

V gene TRBV4-2 combines with J gene TRBJ2-1; the D gene is possibly TRBD2 (7 bases). CDR3 size: 17 residues. Per the germline V gene, CDR1 is LGHNA and CDR2 is YNFKEQ. The V and J ends lost 0 bases and 0 bases respectively, with 12 bases between them. This CDR3 is CASSQDPGGRSYNEQFF. The DNA for the CDR3 is TGTGCCAGCAGCCAAGATCCCGGGGGGCGCTCCTACAATGAGCAGTTCTTC.

The chain combines TRBV7-9 with TRBJ1-1; unclear D gene. The V end was cut by 5 bases, the J end by 3 bases, with 13 bases between. The CDR3 totals 14 residues. CDR1 is SEHNR, CDR2 FQNEAQ, per germline (reference sequence). The CDR3 sequence: CASSLERYYTEAFF. CDR3 coding DNA: TGTGCCAGCAGCCTCGAGCGGTACTACACTGAAGCTTTCTTT.

This sequence joins TRBV27 and TRBJ2-7; D unclear. V lost 5 bases and J lost 3, with 2 bases in between. This CDR3 spans 10 amino acids. In germline, CDR1 is MNHEY, CDR2 SMNVEV (reference sequence). The CDR3 loop is CASSNYEQYF. The DNA for the CDR3 is TGTGCCAGCAGTAACTACGAGCAGTACTTC.